This TCR beta chain was captured by sequencing in a study of blood T cell repertoires in COVID-19. Across the whole study: The analysed material was cDNA or gDNA that came from T cells, B-cell-depleted T cells, or PBMCs.

The CDR3 consists of 14 residues. Germline CDR1 reads SGHRS; CDR2 reads YFSETQ. J was trimmed by 7 bases and V by 5 bases; bases with no gene match: 5. Sequencing used immunoSEQ multiplex PCR; TCRdb keeps in-frame clones, though not all of them. Altogether under 450,000 clones are present, approximately 84% being singletons, with the ten largest covering approximately 3%. This clonotype originated in a woman in her 30s who had recovered from COVID-19. V usage is TRBV5-1 and J usage is TRBJ2-7; 14 bases map to TRBD2. Sequencing used PBMCs or T cells enriched from blood (not recorded which). This CDR3 reads CASRGLAGVEEQYF. Here the CDR3 DNA reads TGCGCCAGCAGGGGACTAGCGGGAGTAGAAGAGCAGTACTTC.